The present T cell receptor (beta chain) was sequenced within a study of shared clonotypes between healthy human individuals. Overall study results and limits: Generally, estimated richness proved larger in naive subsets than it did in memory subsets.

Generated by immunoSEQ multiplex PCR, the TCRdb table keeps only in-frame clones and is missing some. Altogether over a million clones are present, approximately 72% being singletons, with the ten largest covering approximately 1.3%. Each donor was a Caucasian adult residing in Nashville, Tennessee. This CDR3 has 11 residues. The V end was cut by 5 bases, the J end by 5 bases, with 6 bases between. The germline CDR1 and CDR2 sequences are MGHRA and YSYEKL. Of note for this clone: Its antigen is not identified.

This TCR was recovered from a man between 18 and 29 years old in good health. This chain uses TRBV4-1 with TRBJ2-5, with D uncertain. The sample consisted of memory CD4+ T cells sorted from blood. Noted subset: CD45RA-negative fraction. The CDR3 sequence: CASSVGETQYF. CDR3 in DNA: TGCGCCAGCAGCGTAGGGGAGACCCAGTACTTC.